Listed below are T cell receptor beta chains from one sample, sequenced in a study of Graves' ophthalmopathy and Graves' hyperthyroidism. TCRdb analysed the multiplex PCR reads with MiXCR anew, one entry per CDR3 protein. The data show roughly 50,000 distinct CDR3 sequences, under 55% seen once. The specimen sequenced was peripheral blood. The source is an adult man with Graves' ophthalmopathy. Both conserved end residues are part of each CDR3. The order of the fields is J gene, clone size, V gene, D gene, CDR3 protein, CDR3 DNA. The D gene is left open where the match is weak. A clone size is listed for some rows: how often the clone was seen (once, few, many), or a class if it is expanded.

j_call: TRBJ2-2
clone_size: NA
v_call: TRBV25-1
d_call: NA
cdr3_aa: CAVENTGELFF
cdr3_nt: TGTGCAGTCGAGAACACCGGGGAGCTGTTTTTT

j_call: TRBJ1-1
clone_size: NA
v_call: TRBV9
d_call: NA
cdr3_aa: CASSSILDRRNTEAFF
cdr3_nt: TGTGCCAGCAGCTCTATCTTGGACAGAAGGAACACTGAAGCTTTCTTT

j_call: TRBJ1-2
clone_size: NA
v_call: TRBV29-1
d_call: NA
cdr3_aa: CSVGQDQTHAF
cdr3_nt: TGCAGCGTTGGACAGGATCAAACCCACGCCTTC

j_call: TRBJ1-2
clone_size: NA
v_call: TRBV5-1
d_call: NA
cdr3_aa: CASSLGGLGYTF
cdr3_nt: TGCGCCAGCAGCTTGGGAGGGCTTGGCTACACCTTC

j_call: TRBJ2-1
clone_size: few
v_call: TRBV3-1
d_call: TRBD1
cdr3_aa: CASSHHRGGSYNEQFF
cdr3_nt: TGTGCCAGCAGCCATCACAGGGGTGGCTCCTACAATGAGCAGTTCTTC

j_call: TRBJ2-7
clone_size: NA
v_call: TRBV5-1
d_call: NA
cdr3_aa: CASSLGRAYEQYF
cdr3_nt: TGCGCCAGCAGCTTGGGCAGAGCCTACGAGCAGTACTTC

j_call: TRBJ2-5
clone_size: NA
v_call: TRBV5-6
d_call: TRBD2
cdr3_aa: CASSLLAGEVQETQYF
cdr3_nt: TGTGCCAGCAGCTTACTAGCGGGAGAGGTACAAGAGACCCAGTACTTC

j_call: TRBJ2-2
clone_size: few
v_call: TRBV10-3
d_call: NA
cdr3_aa: CATSGEARGSTGELFF
cdr3_nt: TGTGCCACCTCCGGGGAAGCACGGGGCAGCACCGGGGAGCTGTTTTTT

j_call: TRBJ2-2
clone_size: NA
v_call: TRBV6-1
d_call: NA
cdr3_aa: CASSEDRVGGELFF
cdr3_nt: TGTGCCAGCAGTGAAGATCGGGTCGGCGGGGAGCTGTTTTTT

j_call: TRBJ1-2
clone_size: NA
v_call: TRBV5-4
d_call: TRBD1
cdr3_aa: CASSLGQGDGYTF
cdr3_nt: TGTGCCAGCAGCTTGGGCCAGGGGGACGGCTACACCTTC

j_call: TRBJ1-5
clone_size: many
v_call: TRBV9
d_call: NA
cdr3_aa: CASSPSGVGNQPQHF
cdr3_nt: TGTGCCAGCAGCCCCTCAGGGGTGGGGAATCAGCCCCAGCATTTT

j_call: TRBJ1-5
clone_size: medium-sized
v_call: TRBV2
d_call: NA
cdr3_aa: CASSEMRNQPQHF
cdr3_nt: TGTGCCAGCAGTGAGATGCGCAATCAGCCCCAGCATTTT

j_call: TRBJ2-7
clone_size: NA
v_call: TRBV5-1
d_call: NA
cdr3_aa: CVSSVGGLIYEQYF
cdr3_nt: TGCGTCAGTTCGGTTGGGGGACTCATCTACGAGCAGTACTTC

j_call: TRBJ2-7
clone_size: few
v_call: TRBV19
d_call: TRBD1
cdr3_aa: CASNDRTGRNWF
cdr3_nt: TGTGCCAGTAACGATAGGACAGGGCGAAATTGGTTC

j_call: TRBJ2-7
clone_size: many
v_call: TRBV3-1
d_call: NA
cdr3_aa: CASSPPGTHEQYF
cdr3_nt: TGTGCCAGCAGCCCCCCAGGGACCCACGAGCAGTACTTC

j_call: TRBJ2-1
clone_size: NA
v_call: TRBV7-2
d_call: TRBD2
cdr3_aa: CASSLAGVAYNEQFF
cdr3_nt: TGTGCCAGCAGCTTGGCGGGAGTGGCCTACAATGAGCAGTTCTTC

j_call: TRBJ2-7
clone_size: few
v_call: TRBV20-1
d_call: TRBD2
cdr3_aa: CSARGHTSGNTGELYF
cdr3_nt: TGCAGTGCTAGAGGTCATACTAGCGGAAACACCGGGGAGCTGTACTTC

j_call: TRBJ2-3
clone_size: NA
v_call: TRBV7-3
d_call: NA
cdr3_aa: CASSLRAVAAEGDTQYF
cdr3_nt: TGTGCCAGCAGCTTAAGGGCTGTAGCGGCGGAGGGAGATACGCAGTATTTT

j_call: TRBJ2-3
clone_size: NA
v_call: TRBV7-3
d_call: TRBD2
cdr3_aa: CASSPSGRVGDTQYF
cdr3_nt: TGTGCCAGCAGCCCTAGCGGGAGGGTCGGGGATACGCAGTATTTT

j_call: TRBJ1-1
clone_size: many
v_call: TRBV6-1
d_call: NA
cdr3_aa: CASSEGANRVSTEAFF
cdr3_nt: TGTGCCAGCAGTGAAGGAGCCAACAGGGTGAGCACTGAAGCTTTCTTT

j_call: TRBJ2-1
clone_size: NA
v_call: TRBV20-1
d_call: TRBD2
cdr3_aa: CSARISGGLYNEQFF
cdr3_nt: TGCAGTGCTAGGATTAGCGGGGGGCTCTACAATGAGCAGTTCTTC

j_call: TRBJ2-5
clone_size: many
v_call: TRBV15
d_call: NA
cdr3_aa: CATSRDNGLKGETQYF
cdr3_nt: TGTGCCACCAGCAGAGACAACGGTCTGAAGGGAGAGACCCAGTACTTC

j_call: TRBJ2-7
clone_size: NA
v_call: TRBV30
d_call: NA
cdr3_aa: CAWSTDEQYF
cdr3_nt: TGTGCCTGGAGTACGGACGAGCAGTACTTC

j_call: TRBJ2-3
clone_size: many
v_call: TRBV11-2
d_call: NA
cdr3_aa: CASSHTDTQYF
cdr3_nt: TGTGCCAGCAGCCATACAGATACGCAGTATTTT

j_call: TRBJ1-6
clone_size: once
v_call: TRBV19
d_call: NA
cdr3_aa: CASSTNGDNSPLHF
cdr3_nt: TGTGCCAGTAGTACTAATGGTGATAATTCACCCCTCCACTTT

j_call: TRBJ2-2
clone_size: NA
v_call: TRBV7-3
d_call: TRBD2
cdr3_aa: CASSLNSGGELFF
cdr3_nt: TGTGCCAGCAGCTTAAATAGCGGGGGGGAGCTGTTTTTT

j_call: TRBJ1-4
clone_size: many
v_call: TRBV19
d_call: NA
cdr3_aa: CASSSITGSWSEKLFF
cdr3_nt: TGTGCCAGTAGTTCCATTACAGGGAGTTGGAGTGAAAAACTGTTTTTT

j_call: TRBJ1-5
clone_size: once
v_call: TRBV2
d_call: NA
cdr3_aa: CASSIRVTQPQHF
cdr3_nt: TGTGCCAGCAGCATCAGGGTAACGCAGCCCCAGCATTTT

j_call: TRBJ2-3
clone_size: NA
v_call: TRBV20-1
d_call: TRBD2
cdr3_aa: CSAREPSGYTDTQYF
cdr3_nt: TGCAGTGCTAGAGAGCCTAGCGGGTACACAGATACGCAGTATTTT

j_call: TRBJ2-1
clone_size: many
v_call: TRBV20-1
d_call: TRBD2
cdr3_aa: CSARGLTPGLAGGSYNEQFF
cdr3_nt: TGCAGTGCTAGGGGGCTGACCCCGGGACTAGCGGGGGGCTCCTACAATGAGCAGTTCTTC

j_call: TRBJ2-1
clone_size: once
v_call: TRBV28
d_call: NA
cdr3_aa: CASTVYNEQFF
cdr3_nt: TGTGCCAGCACCGTATACAATGAGCAGTTCTTC

j_call: TRBJ2-3
clone_size: NA
v_call: TRBV6-4
d_call: NA
cdr3_aa: CASSDFRTDTQYF
cdr3_nt: TGTGCCAGCAGTGATTTCCGCACAGATACGCAGTATTTT

j_call: TRBJ1-4
clone_size: NA
v_call: TRBV7-9
d_call: NA
cdr3_aa: CASSTPEGSEKLFF
cdr3_nt: TGTGCCAGCAGTACGCCAGAAGGTTCTGAAAAACTGTTTTTT

j_call: TRBJ1-6
clone_size: many
v_call: TRBV27
d_call: NA
cdr3_aa: CASSPLSGNSPLHF
cdr3_nt: TGTGCCAGCAGCCCCCTAAGCGGTAATTCACCCCTCCACTTT

j_call: TRBJ1-3
clone_size: many
v_call: TRBV20-1
d_call: NA
cdr3_aa: CSARPPGPFGNTIYF
cdr3_nt: TGCAGTGCTAGGCCCCCGGGGCCCTTTGGAAACACCATATATTTT

j_call: TRBJ2-5
clone_size: NA
v_call: TRBV7-3
d_call: NA
cdr3_aa: CASSLGVRETQYF
cdr3_nt: TGTGCCAGCAGCTTAGGGGTTCGGGAGACCCAGTACTTC

j_call: TRBJ2-2
clone_size: NA
v_call: TRBV6-6
d_call: TRBD2
cdr3_aa: CASSSGGFSGELFF
cdr3_nt: TGTGCCAGCAGCTCGGGAGGGTTTAGCGGGGAGCTGTTTTTT

j_call: TRBJ2-1
clone_size: NA
v_call: TRBV5-4
d_call: TRBD2
cdr3_aa: CASRSLAGALTDTQFF
cdr3_nt: TGTGCCAGCAGAAGCTTAGCGGGGGCCCTCACAGATACGCAGTTCTTC

j_call: TRBJ1-5
clone_size: NA
v_call: TRBV19
d_call: NA
cdr3_aa: CASSFAGNQPQHF
cdr3_nt: TGTGCCAGTAGTTTCGCTGGAAATCAGCCCCAGCATTTT

j_call: TRBJ2-7
clone_size: NA
v_call: TRBV29-1
d_call: TRBD2
cdr3_aa: CSVEDPSGVPNEQYF
cdr3_nt: TGCAGCGTTGAAGATCCCAGCGGGGTCCCCAACGAGCAGTACTTC

j_call: TRBJ2-1
clone_size: many
v_call: TRBV28
d_call: NA
cdr3_aa: CASSLGEYNEQFF
cdr3_nt: TGTGCCAGCAGTTTAGGGGAGTACAATGAGCAGTTCTTC

j_call: TRBJ2-1
clone_size: once
v_call: TRBV10-3
d_call: NA
cdr3_aa: CAISEGSSGYGEQFF
cdr3_nt: TGTGCCATCAGTGAGGGGTCTAGTGGGTACGGTGAGCAGTTCTTC

j_call: TRBJ2-4
clone_size: once
v_call: TRBV7-2
d_call: NA
cdr3_aa: CASSPRVPKNIQYF
cdr3_nt: TGTGCCAGCAGCCCAAGGGTCCCCAAAAACATTCAGTACTTC

j_call: TRBJ1-2
clone_size: NA
v_call: TRBV2
d_call: TRBD1
cdr3_aa: CASSDGIWTGGAIYGCAF
cdr3_nt: TGTGCCAGCAGTGATGGAATTTGGACAGGGGGCGCTATCTATGGCTGCGCCTTC

j_call: TRBJ2-5
clone_size: few
v_call: TRBV24-1
d_call: NA
cdr3_aa: CATSDAGKETQYF
cdr3_nt: TGTGCCACCAGTGACGCAGGGAAAGAGACCCAGTACTTC